Shown below are 10 T cell receptor beta chains from a single sample sequenced in a study of shared clonotypes between healthy human individuals. Sequencing was performed with immunoSEQ multiplex PCR; in TCRdb, only in-frame clones are kept and a portion is missing. The sample includes some 2 million clones, about 95% of them seen just once. Naive CD8 cells were CD45RO-negative, positively selected for CCR7, excluding terminally differentiated effector memory CD45RA+ cells. Sequenced input: naive CD8+ T cells sorted from blood. Every receptor here comes from a young man in good health.

The chain uses TRBV4-1 and TRBJ2-5, with TRBD1 identical over 9 bases. The ends lost 0 bases at V and 0 bases at J; junction bases unmatched: 11. CDR3 length equals 19 residues. CDR1 and CDR2 (germline): MGHRA, YSYEKL. CDR3 bases: TGCGCCAGCAGCCAAGATGTTGGGACAGGGACGGGGAACCAAGAGACCCAGTACTTC. Protein product: CASSQDVGTGTGNQETQYF.

The chain couples TRBV6-1 to TRBJ2-7; D possibly corresponds to TRBD1 (6 bases). The CDR3 covers 14 residues. The germline V and J ends were trimmed by 5 bases and 4 bases, with 15 bases remaining between them. Germline values: CDR1 MNHNS, CDR2 SASEGT. The CDR3 DNA is TGTGCCAGCAGTCCCAGGGGACCCCCGTACGAGCAGTACTTC. Translating it yields CASSPRGPPYEQYF.

The V gene is TRBV13, the J gene TRBJ2-4; 9 nucleotides line up with TRBD1. The CDR3 covers 14 residues. Germline V CDR1 and CDR2: PRHDT, FYEKMQ (reference sequence). The V and J ends lost 3 bases and 9 bases, in that order; junction bases with no gene match: 6. This CDR3 is CASSLGTGFSIQYF. CDR3 bases: TGTGCCAGCAGCTTGGGGACAGGGTTTAGCATTCAGTACTTC. Full variable domain (outside the CDR3, taken from reference TRBV13 and TRBJ2-4): AAGVIQSPRHLIKEKRETATLKCYPIPRHDTVYWYQQGPGQDPQFLISFYEKMQSDKGSIPDRFSAQQFSDYHSELNMSSLELGDSALYFCASSLGTGFSIQYFGAGTRLSVL.

This chain joins TRBV28 and TRBJ2-5; 10 bases fit TRBD1. The length of the CDR3 is 15 residues. After removal of 2 bases from V and 4 bases from J, the junction contained 4 bases not matched to a gene. Germline assignment: CDR1 MDHEN and CDR2 SYDVKM. The CDR3 reads CASSLRGQGIETQYF. Here the CDR3 DNA reads TGTGCCAGCAGTTTAAGGGGACAGGGGATAGAGACCCAGTACTTC.

The chain recombines TRBV7-2 with TRBJ2-7, with D perhaps TRBD2 (6 bases). The CDR3 is 14 residues long. Trimming removed 0 bases at V and 4 bases at J, with 10 bases between. Germline loops: CDR1 SGHTA, CDR2 FQGNSA. CDR3 residues: CASSLAGLQYEQYF. The CDR3 DNA sequence: TGTGCCAGCAGCTTAGCGGGACTGCAATACGAGCAGTACTTC.

The chain couples TRBV7-6 to TRBJ2-7; D is unresolved. Per the germline V gene, CDR1 is SGHVS and CDR2 is FNYEAQ. There are 12 residues in the CDR3. Trimming stripped 5 bases from V and 7 bases from J, with 12 bases between. The CDR3 region has the DNA TGTGCCAGCAGCACCCCCAATGGTGAGCAGTACTTC. Protein sequence: CASSTPNGEQYF. Full variable domain (rest looked up from reference TRBV7-6 and TRBJ2-7): GAGVSQSPRYKVTKRGQDVALRCDPISGHVSLYWYRQALGQGPEFLTYFNYEAQQDKSGLPNDRFSAERPEGSISTLTIQRTEQRDSAMYRCASSTPNGEQYFGPGTRLTVT.

The chain is built from TRBV19 and TRBJ2-2; 8 nucleotides line up with TRBD1. The CDR3 is 14 residues long. The germline gives CDR1 LNHDA, CDR2 SQIVND (reference sequence). With 7 bases clipped from V and 4 bases from J, the junction kept 5 bases outside the gene matches. CDR3 residues: CASTPTGGTGELFF. The DNA for the CDR3 is TGTGCCAGTACCCCCACAGGGGGCACCGGGGAGCTGTTTTTT.

With regard to this clone: The identical CDR3 is also encoded by other nucleotide sequences in the sample. V is TRBV7-2 and J is TRBJ1-5; the D is unclear. The germline gives CDR1 SGHTA, CDR2 FQGNSA. There are 12 residues in the CDR3. The V and J ends lost 5 bases and 10 bases respectively, with 12 bases between them. The CDR3 DNA follows: TGTGCCAGCAGCCTAGGATCTCAACCCCAGCATTTT. This sequence encodes CASSLGSQPQHF.

This chain uses TRBV5-5 with TRBJ1-2; D unresolved. Trimming left V 1 base short and J 3 bases short, with 10 bases between. The germline CDR1 and CDR2 sequences are SGHKS and YYEKEE (reference sequence). The CDR3 is 14 amino acids. CDR3 in amino acids: CASSLWSRDYGYTF. CDR3 bases: TGTGCCAGCAGCTTGTGGTCTAGGGACTATGGCTACACCTTC.

Note on this clone: This specimen includes other DNA sequences encoding the same CDR3. The V call is TRBV7-9, the J call TRBJ1-2; no clear D gene. The germline gives CDR1 SEHNR, CDR2 FQNEAQ (reference sequence). CDR3 length: 13 residues. Between the trimmed V and J ends, which lost 1 base and 4 bases, there was a span of 7 bases. CDR3: CASSLGGVYGYTF. The CDR3, as DNA: TGTGCCAGCAGCTTAGGTGGGGTCTATGGCTACACCTTC.